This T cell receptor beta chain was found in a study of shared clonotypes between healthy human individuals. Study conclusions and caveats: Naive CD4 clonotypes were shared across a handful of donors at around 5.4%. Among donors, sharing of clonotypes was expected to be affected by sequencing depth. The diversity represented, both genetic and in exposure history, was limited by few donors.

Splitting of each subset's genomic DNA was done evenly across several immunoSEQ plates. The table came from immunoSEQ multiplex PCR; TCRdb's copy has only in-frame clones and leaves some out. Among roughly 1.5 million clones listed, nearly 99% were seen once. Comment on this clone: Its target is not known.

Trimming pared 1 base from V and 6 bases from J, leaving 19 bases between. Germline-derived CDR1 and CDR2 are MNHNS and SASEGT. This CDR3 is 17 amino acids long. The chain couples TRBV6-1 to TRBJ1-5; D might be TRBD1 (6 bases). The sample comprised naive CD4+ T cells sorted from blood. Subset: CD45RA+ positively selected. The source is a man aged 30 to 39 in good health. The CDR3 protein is CASSEVGGGSYGQPQHF. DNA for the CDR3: TGTGCCAGCAGTGAAGTGGGGGGGGGCAGTTACGGTCAGCCCCAGCATTTT.